The entry below gives a single T cell receptor beta chain sequence along with its context. The V and J ends lost 5 bases and 1 base respectively, with 12 bases between them. This CDR3 is 15 amino acids long. Germline V lookup: CDR1 SGHAT, CDR2 FQNNGV. These data are taken from a study of T cells in Graves' hyperthyroidism and ophthalmopathy. It was RNA transcripts that yielded the amplified TCR beta CDR3 regions. The HTBI primer set was used in a first-round RT-PCR of the TCR CDR3. TCRdb reanalysed the multiplex PCR reads using MiXCR and keeps one entry per CDR3 protein. The top ten hold 7% to 7.5% of the sample, which has 600,000 to 700,000 distinct CDR3 sequences, less than 45% seen once.

Sequences were obtained from peripheral blood or thyroid tissue (not recorded which). This clonotype originated in an adult man with Graves' disease, either hyperthyroidism or ophthalmopathy (not recorded which). The chain uses TRBV11-2 and TRBJ1-5; possibly TRBD1 for D (6 bases). Here the CDR3 reads CASSPGHLSNQPQHF. DNA of the CDR3: TGTGCCAGCAGCCCGGGACACCTAAGCAATCAGCCCCAGCATTTT.